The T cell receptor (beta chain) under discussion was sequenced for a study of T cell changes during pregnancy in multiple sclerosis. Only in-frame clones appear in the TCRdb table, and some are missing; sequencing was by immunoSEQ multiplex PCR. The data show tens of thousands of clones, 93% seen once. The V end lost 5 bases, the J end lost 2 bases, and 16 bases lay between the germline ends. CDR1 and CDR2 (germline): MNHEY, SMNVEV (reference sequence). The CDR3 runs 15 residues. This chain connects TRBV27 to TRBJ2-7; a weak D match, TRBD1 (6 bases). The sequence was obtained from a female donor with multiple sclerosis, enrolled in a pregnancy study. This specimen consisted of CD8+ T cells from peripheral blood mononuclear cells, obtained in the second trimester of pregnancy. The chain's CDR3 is CASSPPTGLPYEQYF. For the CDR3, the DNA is TGTGCCAGCAGTCCTCCGACAGGACTCCCCTACGAGCAGTACTTC.